These T cell receptor beta chains were read from a single sample in a study of T-cell reconstitution after alpha-beta-depleted transplantation in children. TCRdb itself ran the PCR reads through MiXCR, one entry per CDR3 protein. The repertoire holds fewer than 550,000 distinct CDR3 sequences, 11% seen once, with less than 15% in the top ten. This specimen was PBMCs, mostly from graft donor cells, taken 180 days after TCRalphabeta/CD19-depleted stem cell transplant. All receptors derive from a female patient aged 2-15 years who had a stem cell transplant for aplastic anemia, so the T cells may come from the graft donor. The CDR3 runs from the conserved cysteine through the conserved F or W. Fields, in order: J gene, clone size, V gene, D gene, CDR3 protein, CDR3 DNA. D genes are given only for firm matches. Clone sizes are given selectively: once, few, many, or a class where the clone is expanded.

TRBJ2-1 | few | TRBV14 | - | CASSQGAGSRPGPYNEQFF | TGTGCCAGCAGCCAAGGGGCGGGATCACGCCCCGGCCCATACAATGAGCAGTTCTTC
TRBJ2-1 | many | TRBV12-3/TRBV12-4 | TRBD1 | CASSFPRGRDEQFF | TGTGCCAGCAGTTTTCCCAGGGGGCGCGATGAGCAGTTCTTC
TRBJ2-2 | - | TRBV2 | TRBD1 | CASSLQGPTTGELFF | TGTGCCAGCAGTTTACAGGGGCCCACCACCGGGGAGCTGTTTTTT
TRBJ1-1 | few | TRBV6-5 | - | CASSRPQGSEAFF | TGTGCCAGCAGTCGACCTCAGGGGTCTGAAGCTTTCTTT
TRBJ1-2 | few | TRBV7-2 | TRBD1 | CASSQTGGSWGYTF | TGTGCCAGCAGCCAGACAGGGGGCTCGTGGGGCTACACCTTC
TRBJ1-1 | - | TRBV5-5 | - | CASSSAVNTEAFF | TGTGCCAGCAGCTCCGCAGTGAACACTGAAGCTTTCTTT
TRBJ2-1 | few | TRBV13 | - | CASSVGSGRLNEQFF | TGTGCCAGCAGCGTAGGCTCGGGGCGGCTCAATGAGCAGTTCTTC
TRBJ2-1 | few | TRBV5-6 | TRBD2 | CASIGLAGLYNEQFF | TGTGCCAGCATTGGGCTAGCGGGACTATACAATGAGCAGTTCTTC
TRBJ2-2 | - | TRBV7-2 | - | CASGSAHYSSKNTGELFF | TGTGCCAGCGGCTCAGCCCACTACAGCTCTAAGAACACCGGGGAGCTGTTTTTT
TRBJ1-5 | few | TRBV5-1 | - | CASSRKQASNQPQHF | TGCGCCAGCAGCAGGAAACAGGCGAGCAATCAGCCCCAGCATTTT
TRBJ2-7 | - | TRBV20-1 | TRBD2 | CSLGTSGRPAYEQYF | TGCAGCCTAGGGACTAGCGGGAGACCGGCCTACGAGCAGTACTTC
TRBJ2-7 | many | TRBV7-2 | TRBD2 | CASSNGTSGSFKQYF | TGTGCCAGCAGCAACGGGACTAGCGGGAGTTTCAAGCAGTACTTC
TRBJ2-2 | few | TRBV7-9 | - | CASSLAPLMNTGELFF | TGTGCCAGCAGCTTAGCGCCGCTTATGAACACCGGGGAGCTGTTTTTT